This TCR beta chain was sequenced for a study of shared clonotypes between healthy human individuals. TCRdb keeps only in-frame clones here, not all; method: immunoSEQ multiplex PCR. This table has 2 million to 3 million clones, 93% appearing once. Looked up from germline, CDR1 is SGHNT and CDR2 is YYREEE (reference sequence). CDR3 length: 16 residues. The germline V and J ends were trimmed by 3 bases and 7 bases, with 20 bases remaining between them. The receptor was derived from a man in his late teens or twenties in good health. Some clones in this sample may be carry-over from other donors' samples. The gene calls are TRBV5-4 and TRBJ2-1; weak D call: TRBD2 (6 bases). The material sequenced was naive CD4+ T cells from PBMCs. Subset denoted: CD45RA+ positively selected. The CDR3 nucleotides are TGTGCCAGCAGCTCCGCGGTGGCCGGGAGAGGGAATGAGCAGTTCTTC. As protein: CASSSAVAGRGNEQFF.